The present T cell receptor (beta chain) was sequenced within a study of radiotherapy plus CTLA-4 blockade in lung cancer. General study findings and limits: In blood, TCR clones derived from the tumor expanded after radiotherapy plus ipilimumab.

Clones were sequenced by immunoSEQ multiplex PCR, and TCRdb holds only the in-frame ones, with some missing. Counted here are roughly 98,000 clones, about 80% occurring once; the ten biggest clones make up 13% to 15%. The table lists this clone with a few counts. Antigen: not known. CDR3 size: 15 residues. Losses at the gene ends were 6 bases for V and 4 bases for J; bases not matched to a gene: 7. Germline V gene lookup returns CDR1 WSHSY and CDR2 SAAADI. The clonotype was recovered from a human donor with non-small cell lung cancer that progressed on radiotherapy plus ipilimumab. The source was peripheral blood, collected from a patient treated with radiotherapy plus ipilimumab. This chain uses TRBV10-2 with TRBJ2-2, with 8 bases lining up with TRBD2. CDR3 region: CASRGLVISTGELFF. In nucleotides, the CDR3 is TGCGCCAGCAGGGGACTAGTGATCTCCACCGGGGAGCTGTTTTTT.